This T cell receptor beta chain is drawn from a study of T-cell memory formation after mild COVID-19. MiXCR was run by TCRdb on the 5' RACE reads, yielding one entry per CDR3 protein. In the table there are hundreds of thousands of distinct CDR3 sequences, roughly 17% of which are singletons. The CDR3 extends over 17 amino acids. The V and J ends lost 5 bases and 2 bases respectively, with 19 bases between them. The table lists this clonotype with a few counts. The sequence was obtained from an adult woman who had mild COVID-19 (a few samples of this study predate the infection). Cell type and time point are not known. The chain employs TRBV12-3 or TRBV12-4 and TRBJ1-5, with D possibly matching TRBD1 (5 bases). The sequenced sample was PBMCs or a T cell subset sorted from them (not recorded which). DNA of the CDR3: TGTGCCAGCAGTCGACGGGGCCCTTCCGAGGGCAATCAGCCCCAGCATTTT. Its translation: CASSRRGPSEGNQPQHF.